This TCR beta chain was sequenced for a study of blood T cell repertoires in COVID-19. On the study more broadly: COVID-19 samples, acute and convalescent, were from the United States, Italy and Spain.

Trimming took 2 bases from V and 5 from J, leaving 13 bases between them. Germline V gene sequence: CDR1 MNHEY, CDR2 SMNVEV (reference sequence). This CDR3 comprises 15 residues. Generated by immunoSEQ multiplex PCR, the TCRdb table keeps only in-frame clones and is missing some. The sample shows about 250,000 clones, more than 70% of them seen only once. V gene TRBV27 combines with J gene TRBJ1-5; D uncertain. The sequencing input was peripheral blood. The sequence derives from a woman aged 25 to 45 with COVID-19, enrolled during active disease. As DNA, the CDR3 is TGTGCCAGCAGTTTAAACAATGGAGTCCATCAGCCCCAGCATTTT. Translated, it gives CASSLNNGVHQPQHF.